A single sample gave rise to the 25 T cell receptor beta chains below, sequenced in a study of PD-L1 blockade in urothelial cancer. Using immunoSEQ multiplex PCR, the repertoire was profiled, and TCRdb retains in-frame clones only, with some absent. Found here are approximately 83,000 clones, 70% to 90% of them singletons; the top ten hold around 7.7%. The time point was: peripheral blood 6 weeks after treatment start. The sequenced sample was PBMCs, obtained around atezolizumab (anti-PD-L1) treatment. These receptor sequences come from a man aged 70 or older with urothelial cancer.

The chain combines TRBV10-3 with TRBJ2-5, with 12 bases matching TRBD2. The V gene end was trimmed by 6 bases and the J gene end by 3 bases; junction bases not matched to a gene: 8. The germline V gene encodes CDR1 ENHRY and CDR2 SYGVKD. This CDR3 has 16 amino acids. The DNA for the CDR3 is TGTGCCATCAGACCGGGACTAGCGGGCTCGGAAGAGACCCAGTACTTC. This encodes CAIRPGLAGSEETQYF.

The rearrangement links TRBV28 to TRBJ2-1; TRBD2 matches at 10 bases. The CDR3 length is 15 residues. Germline assignment: CDR1 MDHEN and CDR2 SYDVKM. Trimming took 8 bases from V and 0 from J; bases not matched to a gene: 4. CDR3: CASGRTSGSYNEQFF. Written as DNA, the CDR3 is TGTGCCAGCGGGCGGACTAGCGGCTCCTACAATGAGCAGTTCTTC.

In this sample, this clone turned up a few times. This chain links TRBV6-5 with TRBJ2-2, with D perhaps TRBD1 (6 bases). With 7 bases removed from V and 2 bases from J, the gap between germline ends came to 14 bases. This CDR3 has 15 amino acids. Germline values: CDR1 MNHEY, CDR2 SVGAGI. CDR3 DNA sequence: TGTGCCAGCACCGACTGGGACACAAACACCGGGGAGCTGTTTTTT. It specifies CASTDWDTNTGELFF.

The chain uses TRBV4-2 and TRBJ1-1, with D hard to call. Germline CDR1 is LGHNA and CDR2 is YNFKEQ. V dropped 8 bases and J dropped 0 bases, with 10 bases sitting between them. The CDR3 contains 13 residues. The CDR3 sequence: CASCRGMNTEAFF. The CDR3 DNA follows: TGTGCCAGCTGCCGAGGGATGAACACTGAAGCTTTCTTT.

The table lists this clone with a count of one. The CDR3 sequence is CASSQVGEQGARGNEQFF. The CDR3 region has the DNA TGCGCCAGCAGCCAAGTGGGCGAACAGGGGGCTCGTGGCAATGAGCAGTTCTTC. The rearrangement joins TRBV4-3 to TRBJ2-1; 9 bases line up with TRBD1. The CDR3 is 18 residues long. Per germline, CDR1 LGHNA and CDR2 YSLEER. The V gene end was trimmed by 1 base and the J gene end by 6 bases; junction bases not matched to a gene: 13.

This clone is a singleton in its sample. J is TRBJ1-1 and V is TRBV6-6; the match to TRBD1 covers 9 bases. CDR1 MNHNY and CDR2 SVGAGI come from the germline V gene (reference sequence). The CDR3 has 13 amino acids. The V and J ends lost 7 bases and 11 bases, in that order; junction bases with no gene match: 11. CDR3 region: CASTRGQGADAFF. In nucleotides, the CDR3 is TGTGCCAGCACTAGGGGACAGGGCGCCGACGCTTTCTTT.

The chain couples TRBV6-6 to TRBJ1-1; TRBD1 matches at 10 bases. With V trimmed by 7 bases and J by 4 bases, 9 bases remained unmatched. This CDR3 has 15 residues. Germline V gene lookup returns CDR1 MNHNY and CDR2 SVGAGI (reference sequence). The CDR3 protein is CASTETGGFRTEAFF. The CDR3 DNA reads TGTGCCAGCACCGAGACAGGGGGCTTTCGCACTGAAGCTTTCTTT.

The chain uses TRBV2 and TRBJ2-2; 7 nucleotides agree with TRBD2. The J segment lost 4 bases and the V segment lost 11 bases, leaving 7 bases of the junction unmatched. This CDR3 spans 13 amino acids. Germline-derived CDR1 and CDR2 are SNHLY and FYNNEI. The CDR3 nucleotides are TGTGCCGGGAGGGTTGAGGCCACCGGGGAGCTGTTTTTT. Translated, it gives CAGRVEATGELFF.

This clone came up a few times. V is TRBV5-1 and J is TRBJ2-7, with a weak D call TRBD1 (6 bases). The CDR3 runs to 12 residues. The ends were cut back, 4 bases at V and 2 bases at J, with 7 bases in the middle. Germline V gene sequence: CDR1 SGHRS, CDR2 YFSETQ. The chain's CDR3 is CASSGTTYEQYF. Here the CDR3 DNA reads TGCGCCAGCAGCGGGACAACCTACGAGCAGTACTTC.

This clone was observed a single time. The chain employs TRBV7-2 and TRBJ2-1; 13 bases fit TRBD2. Germline trimming cut 5 bases from V and 9 bases from J; bases unmatched to any gene: 4. This CDR3 has 14 residues. Per the germline V gene, CDR1 is SGHTA and CDR2 is FQGNSA. DNA for the CDR3: TGTGCCAGCAGCCGGACTAGCGGGAGTGGTGAGCAGTTCTTC. Translated: CASSRTSGSGEQFF. Full variable domain (outside the CDR3, taken from reference TRBV7-2 and TRBJ2-1): GAGVSQSPSNKVTEKGKDVELRCDPISGHTALYWYRQSLGQGLEFLIYFQGNSAPDKSGLPSDRFSAERTGGSVSTLTIQRTQQEDSAVYLCASSRTSGSGEQFFGPGTRLTVL.

The chain uses TRBV4-2 and TRBJ2-5; 13 nucleotides align to TRBD2. The ends lost 4 bases at V and 2 bases at J; junction bases unmatched: 10. The germline CDR1 and CDR2 sequences are LGHNA and YNFKEQ. The CDR3 consists of 18 residues. The CDR3 sequence: CASSLNTQLAGGQETQYF. The CDR3 region has the DNA TGTGCCAGCAGCCTCAACACCCAACTAGCGGGGGGGCAAGAGACCCAGTACTTC.

V is TRBV13 and J is TRBJ2-2, with D tentatively TRBD2 (6 bases). The ends were cut back, 5 bases at V and 5 bases at J, with 27 bases in the middle. The CDR3 runs 19 residues. The germline V gene encodes CDR1 PRHDT and CDR2 FYEKMQ (reference sequence). For the CDR3, the DNA is TGTGCCAGCAGCCCACCGGGGGAAGGTCTTAACATTGCGACCGGGGAGCTGTTTTTT. It is translated as CASSPPGEGLNIATGELFF.

The chain uses TRBV18 and TRBJ1-1; 11 bases are a match to TRBD1. The CDR3 runs to 16 residues. Unmatched junction bases numbered 6, after V lost 2 bases and J lost 4 bases. Looked up from germline, CDR1 is KGHSH and CDR2 is LQKENI. The CDR3 here is CASSPSRDRGGTEAFF. CDR3 DNA: TGTGCCAGCTCACCAAGTCGGGACAGGGGGGGCACTGAAGCTTTCTTT.

This clone was found a few times. The genes are TRBV10-3 and TRBJ2-7; 7 bases agree with TRBD2. From germline, CDR1 is ENHRY and CDR2 SYGVKD. Unmatched junction bases numbered 2, after V lost 7 bases and J lost 2 bases. The CDR3 is 12 amino acids. The CDR3 DNA follows: TGTGCCATCACCAGCGGGACCTACGAGCAGTACTTC. This sequence encodes CAITSGTYEQYF.

The chain couples TRBV5-1 to TRBJ2-7; TRBD1 matches 8 bases. The CDR3 has 16 amino acids. Looked up from germline, CDR1 is SGHRS and CDR2 is YFSETQ. V lost 6 bases to trimming and J lost 3 bases; unmatched junction nucleotides: 14. The CDR3: CASTPGTGTEIYEQYF. CDR3 DNA sequence: TGCGCCAGCACCCCGGGGACAGGAACTGAGATCTACGAGCAGTACTTC.

The chain couples TRBV21-1 to TRBJ1-1. TRBV21-1 is marked as a pseudogene. The CDR3 contains 11 residues. DNA for the CDR3: TGTGCCAGCAGCAAAGTTGGGACTTTTATCTTT. Translated, it gives CASSKVGTFIF.

The chain joins TRBV19 to TRBJ2-5, with TRBD1 identical over 11 bases. CDR3 size: 15 residues. Germline V gene sequence: CDR1 LNHDA, CDR2 SQIVND (reference sequence). J was trimmed by 0 bases and V by 6 bases; bases with no gene match: 3. The CDR3 DNA reads as TGTGCCAGTAGAGGACAGGGGGCCCACCAAGAGACCCAGTACTTC. It yields the protein CASRGQGAHQETQYF.

V usage is TRBV5-1 and J usage is TRBJ2-7; TRBD1 is a possible D gene (6 bases). In germline, CDR1 is SGHRS, CDR2 YFSETQ. V was trimmed by 4 bases and J by 3 bases, leaving 8 bases between them. There are 12 residues in the CDR3. CDR3 nucleotides: TGCGCCAGCAGCCCGGACAGCTACGAGCAGTACTTC. Its translation: CASSPDSYEQYF.

The V call is TRBV7-9, the J call TRBJ1-1; maybe TRBD1 (6 bases). Trimming left V 8 bases short and J 7 bases short, with 17 bases between. The CDR3 contains 13 residues. The germline CDR1 and CDR2 sequences are SEHNR and FQNEAQ (reference sequence). CDR3 coding DNA: TGTGCCAGCTCGAGAAAGGGGGTTAATGAAGCTTTCTTT. It specifies CASSRKGVNEAFF.

This sequence joins TRBV15 and TRBJ1-1, with D perhaps matching TRBD1 (6 bases). This CDR3 has 14 amino acids. Germline V lookup: CDR1 LNHNV, CDR2 YYDKDF (reference sequence). V lost 1 base, J lost 3 bases, and 9 bases lay in between. CDR3 in amino acids: CATSRVDRDTEAFF. CDR3 DNA sequence: TGTGCCACCAGCAGAGTGGACAGAGACACTGAAGCTTTCTTT.

This rearrangement joins TRBV19 to TRBJ1-5; 10 bases match TRBD1. The V gene's germline CDR1 is LNHDA and CDR2 SQIVND (reference sequence). The CDR3 consists of 15 residues. With 5 bases clipped from V and 7 bases from J, the junction kept 8 bases outside the gene matches. This chain's CDR3 is CASSAQTGGGQPQHF. CDR3 coding DNA: TGTGCCAGTAGTGCTCAGACAGGGGGCGGGCAGCCCCAGCATTTT.

This chain links TRBV9 with TRBJ2-2; possible D gene TRBD2, 6 bases. The V gene's germline CDR1 is SGDLS and CDR2 YYNGEE. The CDR3 has 15 residues. Trimming took 0 bases from V and 1 from J, leaving 7 bases between them. CDR3 protein: CASSVVRENTGELFF. DNA of the CDR3: TGTGCCAGCAGCGTAGTGCGGGAGAACACCGGGGAGCTGTTTTTT.

Regarding this clone: A read error may be the cause here, since a much bigger clone is one base away. This chain connects TRBV2 to TRBJ1-3, with D hard to call. In germline, CDR1 is SNHLY, CDR2 FYNNEI. The CDR3 spans 14 residues. The CDR3 DNA reads as TGTACCAGCCGAGGGATTTCCTCTGGAAACACCATATATTTT. Translated: CTSRGISSGNTIYF.

This clone was recorded a few times. The genes are TRBV13 and TRBJ2-7; 7 bases match TRBD1. Trimming cost V 5 bases and J 4 bases; bases outside gene matches: 11. The CDR3 has 15 residues. CDR1 PRHDT and CDR2 FYEKMQ come from the germline V gene (reference sequence). CDR3 nucleotides: TGTGCCAGCAGCCTCCGGGACAGAGTTGTATACGAGCAGTACTTC. It yields the protein CASSLRDRVVYEQYF.

The chain is built from TRBV18 and TRBJ2-1; D remains unclear. V lost 3 bases, J lost 7 bases, and 7 bases lay in between. There are 12 residues in the CDR3. Germline V lookup: CDR1 KGHSH, CDR2 LQKENI. The CDR3 protein is CASSPTENEQFF. In DNA, the CDR3 is TGTGCCAGCTCACCGACTGAGAATGAGCAGTTCTTC. Based on the CDR3 plus reference TRBV18 and TRBJ2-1, the full variable domain is NAGVMQNPRHLVRRRGQEARLRCSPMKGHSHVYWYRQLPEEGLKFMVYLQKENIIDESGMPKERFSAEFPKEGPSILRIQQVVRGDSAAYFCASSPTENEQFFGPGTRLTVL.